This T cell receptor (beta chain) comes out of a study of CD8 T cells in Susac syndrome. Germline V gene data show CDR1 as SGHAT and CDR2 as FQNNGV. V lost 8 bases, J lost 4 bases, and 14 bases lay in between. This CDR3 comprises 14 residues. Controls were healthy donors chosen to match patients in age and sex. RNA totalling about 0.45 to 1 ug underwent reverse transcription with random hexamers. MiXCR, applied by TCRdb to the immunoSEQ multiplex PCR reads, yields one record per CDR3 protein. The repertoire holds 100,000 or so distinct CDR3 sequences, 80% to 95% seen once, with 0.13% to 0.15% in the top ten.

This sequence joins TRBV11-2 and TRBJ2-2, with D uncertain. The sample comprised CD4+ T cells from PBMCs. This receptor was identified in a human donor in good health. CDR3 in DNA: TGTGCCAGCCTACCCGTCCGGTCCACCGGGGAGCTGTTTTTT. Amino acid sequence: CASLPVRSTGELFF.